This T cell receptor (beta chain) was recovered during a study of technical replicates of blood from a handful of donors. This clone was observed once. The table came from immunoSEQ multiplex PCR; TCRdb's copy has only in-frame clones and leaves some out. Of under 85,000 clones detected, about 97% appear once; the ten largest clones hold 0.2% to 0.3%. The receptor comes from a human donor in good health. The sequenced sample consisted of T cells isolated from PBMCs.

DNA for the CDR3: TGTGCCAGCAGCAGGACGACAGGGAGAGATACGCAGTATTTT. This sequence encodes CASSRTTGRDTQYF. This chain links TRBV14 with TRBJ2-3, with 7 positions matching TRBD1. The CDR3 covers 14 residues. CDR1 and CDR2 (germline): SGHDN, FVKESK. The V gene end was trimmed by 5 bases and the J gene end by 5 bases; junction bases not matched to a gene: 7. The variable domain in full, completed from reference TRBV14 and TRBJ2-3, reads EAGVTQFPSHSVIEKGQTVTLRCDPISGHDNLYWYRRVMGKEIKFLLHFVKESKQDESGMPNNRFLAERTGGTYSTLKVQPAELEDSGVYFCASSRTTGRDTQYFGPGTRLTVL.